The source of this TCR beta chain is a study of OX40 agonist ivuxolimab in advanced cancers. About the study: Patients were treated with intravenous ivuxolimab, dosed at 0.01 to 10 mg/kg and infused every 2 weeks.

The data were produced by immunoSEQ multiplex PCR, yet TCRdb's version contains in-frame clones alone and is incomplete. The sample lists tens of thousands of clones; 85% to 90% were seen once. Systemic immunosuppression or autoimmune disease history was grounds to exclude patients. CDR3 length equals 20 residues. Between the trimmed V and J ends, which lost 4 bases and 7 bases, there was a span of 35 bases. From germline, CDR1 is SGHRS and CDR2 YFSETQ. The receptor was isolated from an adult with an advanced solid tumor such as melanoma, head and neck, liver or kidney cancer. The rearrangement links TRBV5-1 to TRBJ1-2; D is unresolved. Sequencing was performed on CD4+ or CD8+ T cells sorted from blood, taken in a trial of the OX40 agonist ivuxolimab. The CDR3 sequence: CASSRATIPNDPLWPGGYTF. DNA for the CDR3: TGCGCCAGCAGCAGAGCGACGATTCCAAACGACCCTCTGTGGCCGGGTGGCTACACCTTC. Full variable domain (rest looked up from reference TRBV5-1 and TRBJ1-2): KAGVTQTPRYLIKTRGQQVTLSCSPISGHRSVSWYQQTPGQGLQFLFEYFSETQRNKGNFPGRFSGRQFSNSRSEMNVSTLELGDSALYLCASSRATIPNDPLWPGGYTFGSGTRLTVV.